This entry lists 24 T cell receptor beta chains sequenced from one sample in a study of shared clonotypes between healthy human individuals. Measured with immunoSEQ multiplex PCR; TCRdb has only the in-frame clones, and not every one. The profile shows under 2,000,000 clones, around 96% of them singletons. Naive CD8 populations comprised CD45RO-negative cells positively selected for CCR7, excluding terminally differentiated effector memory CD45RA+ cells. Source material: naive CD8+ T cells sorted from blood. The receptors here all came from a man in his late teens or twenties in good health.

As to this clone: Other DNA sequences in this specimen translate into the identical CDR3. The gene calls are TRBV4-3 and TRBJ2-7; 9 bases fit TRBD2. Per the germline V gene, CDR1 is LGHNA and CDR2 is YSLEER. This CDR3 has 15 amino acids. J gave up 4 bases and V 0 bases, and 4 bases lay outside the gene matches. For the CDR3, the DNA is TGCGCCAGCAGCCAAGAAGGTAGCGGGAGTTACGAGCAGTACTTC. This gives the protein CASSQEGSGSYEQYF.

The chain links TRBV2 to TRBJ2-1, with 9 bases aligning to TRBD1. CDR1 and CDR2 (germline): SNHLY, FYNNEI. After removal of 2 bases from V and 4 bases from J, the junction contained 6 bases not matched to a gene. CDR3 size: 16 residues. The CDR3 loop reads CASSEPGQGLYNEQFF. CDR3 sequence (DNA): TGTGCCAGCAGTGAACCGGGACAGGGCTTATACAATGAGCAGTTCTTC.

The chain's CDR3 is CASRVGNSNTEAFF. Here the CDR3 DNA reads TGTGCCAGCAGGGTCGGGAATTCGAACACTGAAGCTTTCTTT. This chain joins TRBV6-1 and TRBJ1-1; D is unresolved. The V gene lost 6 bases and the J gene lost 1 base, with 12 bases spanning the gap. Per the germline V gene, CDR1 is MNHNS and CDR2 is SASEGT. The CDR3 is 14 amino acids.

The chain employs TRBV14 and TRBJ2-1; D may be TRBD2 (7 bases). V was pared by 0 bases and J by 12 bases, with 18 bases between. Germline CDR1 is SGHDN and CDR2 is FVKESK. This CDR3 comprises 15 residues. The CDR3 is CASSQDGGGLVGQFF. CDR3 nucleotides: TGTGCCAGCAGCCAAGATGGCGGGGGCCTTGTCGGGCAGTTCTTC.

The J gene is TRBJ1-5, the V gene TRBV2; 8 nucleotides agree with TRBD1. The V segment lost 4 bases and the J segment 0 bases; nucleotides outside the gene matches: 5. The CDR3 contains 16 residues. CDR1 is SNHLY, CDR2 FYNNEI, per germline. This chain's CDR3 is CASSGTGTYSNQPQHF. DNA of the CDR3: TGTGCCAGCAGTGGGACAGGGACTTATAGCAATCAGCCCCAGCATTTT.

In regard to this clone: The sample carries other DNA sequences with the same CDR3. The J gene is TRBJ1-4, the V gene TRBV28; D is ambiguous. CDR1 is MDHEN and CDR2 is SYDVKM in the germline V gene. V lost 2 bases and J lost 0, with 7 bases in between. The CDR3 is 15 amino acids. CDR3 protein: CASSLAAATNEKLFF. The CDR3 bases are TGTGCCAGCAGTTTAGCAGCGGCAACTAATGAAAAACTGTTTTTT.

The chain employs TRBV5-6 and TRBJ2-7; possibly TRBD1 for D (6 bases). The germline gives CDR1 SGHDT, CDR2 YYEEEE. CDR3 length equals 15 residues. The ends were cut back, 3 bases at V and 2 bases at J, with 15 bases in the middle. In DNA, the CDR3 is TGTGCCAGCAGCTGGTGGACAGACCCAACCTACGAGCAGTACTTC. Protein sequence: CASSWWTDPTYEQYF.

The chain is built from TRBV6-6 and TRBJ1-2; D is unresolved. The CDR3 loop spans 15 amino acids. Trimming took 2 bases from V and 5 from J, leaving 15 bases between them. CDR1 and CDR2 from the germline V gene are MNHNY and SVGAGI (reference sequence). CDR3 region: CASSYLEGIGYGYTF. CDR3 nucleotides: TGTGCCAGCAGTTACCTAGAGGGAATCGGGTATGGCTACACCTTC.

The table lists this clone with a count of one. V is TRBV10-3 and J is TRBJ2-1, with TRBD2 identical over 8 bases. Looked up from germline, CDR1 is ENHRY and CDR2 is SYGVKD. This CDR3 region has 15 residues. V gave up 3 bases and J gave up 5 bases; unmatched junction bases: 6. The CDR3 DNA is TGTGCCATCAGTGATGAACTAGCGGAGGACAATGAGCAGTTCTTC. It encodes CAISDELAEDNEQFF.

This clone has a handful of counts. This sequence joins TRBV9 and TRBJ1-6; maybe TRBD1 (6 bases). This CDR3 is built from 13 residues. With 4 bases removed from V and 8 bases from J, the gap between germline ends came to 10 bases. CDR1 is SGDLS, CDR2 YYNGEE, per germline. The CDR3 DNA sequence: TGTGCCAGCAGCTCTCACAGGGATTCACCCCTCCACTTT. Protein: CASSSHRDSPLHF.

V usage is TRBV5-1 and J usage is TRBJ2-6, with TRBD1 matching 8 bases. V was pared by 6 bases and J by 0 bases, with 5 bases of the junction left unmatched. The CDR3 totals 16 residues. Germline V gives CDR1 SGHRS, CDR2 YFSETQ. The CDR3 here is CASIDRGLSGANVLTF. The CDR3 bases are TGCGCCAGCATAGACAGGGGCCTCTCTGGGGCCAACGTCCTGACTTTC.

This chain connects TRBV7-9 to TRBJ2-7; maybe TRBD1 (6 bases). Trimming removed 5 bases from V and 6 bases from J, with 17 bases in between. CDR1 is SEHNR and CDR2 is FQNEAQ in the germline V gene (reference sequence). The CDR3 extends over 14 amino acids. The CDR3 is CASSPWDKVGEQYF. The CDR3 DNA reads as TGTGCCAGCAGCCCATGGGACAAGGTCGGCGAGCAGTACTTC.

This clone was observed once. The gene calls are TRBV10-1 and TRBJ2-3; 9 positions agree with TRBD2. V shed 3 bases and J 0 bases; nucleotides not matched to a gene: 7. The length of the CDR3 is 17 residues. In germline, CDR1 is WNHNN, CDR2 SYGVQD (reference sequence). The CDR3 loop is CASSEWSSGASTDTQYF. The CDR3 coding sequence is TGCGCCAGCAGTGAATGGTCTAGCGGGGCAAGCACAGATACGCAGTATTTT.

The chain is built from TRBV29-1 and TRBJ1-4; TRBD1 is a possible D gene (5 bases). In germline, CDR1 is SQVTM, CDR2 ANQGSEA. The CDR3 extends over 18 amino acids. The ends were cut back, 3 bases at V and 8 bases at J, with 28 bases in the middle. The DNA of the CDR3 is TGCAGCGTTGAGGCTTTAAGCCTCGGGGGTAACGTCGGCGAAAAACTGTTTTTT. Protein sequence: CSVEALSLGGNVGEKLFF.

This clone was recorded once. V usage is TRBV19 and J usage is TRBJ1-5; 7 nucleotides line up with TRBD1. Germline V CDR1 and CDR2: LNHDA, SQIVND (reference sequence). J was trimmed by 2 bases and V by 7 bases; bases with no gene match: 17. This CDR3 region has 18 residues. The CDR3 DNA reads TGTGCCAGTATTTCTGTTGCTCAGGGGGGTTGGGGCAATCAGCCCCAGCATTTT. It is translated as CASISVAQGGWGNQPQHF. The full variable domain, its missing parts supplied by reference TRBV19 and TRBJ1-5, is DGGITQSPKYLFRKEGQNVTLSCEQNLNHDAMYWYRQDPGQGLRLIYYSQIVNDFQKGDIAEGYSVSREKKESFPLTVTSAQKNPTAFYLCASISVAQGGWGNQPQHFGDGTRLSIL.

The CDR3 DNA follows: TGCGCCAGCAGCCAAGGACTGGCGCTGTACACCGGGGAGCTGTTTTTT. It codes for CASSQGLALYTGELFF. V gene TRBV4-3 combines with J gene TRBJ2-2; unclear D gene. V gave up 1 base and J gave up 3 bases, with 12 bases separating them. The CDR3 extends over 16 amino acids. The V gene's germline CDR1 is LGHNA and CDR2 YSLEER.

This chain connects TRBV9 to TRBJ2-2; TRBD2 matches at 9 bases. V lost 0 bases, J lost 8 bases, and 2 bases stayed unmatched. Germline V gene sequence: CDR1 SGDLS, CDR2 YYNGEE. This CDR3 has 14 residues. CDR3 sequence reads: CASSVGAGGGELFF. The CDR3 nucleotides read TGTGCCAGCAGCGTAGGAGCGGGAGGAGGGGAGCTGTTTTTT.

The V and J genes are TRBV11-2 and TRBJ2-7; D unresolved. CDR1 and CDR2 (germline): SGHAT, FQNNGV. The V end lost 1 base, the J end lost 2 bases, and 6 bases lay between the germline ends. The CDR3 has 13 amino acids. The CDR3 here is CASSLGIAYEQYF. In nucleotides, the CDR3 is TGTGCCAGCAGCTTAGGTATCGCCTACGAGCAGTACTTC.

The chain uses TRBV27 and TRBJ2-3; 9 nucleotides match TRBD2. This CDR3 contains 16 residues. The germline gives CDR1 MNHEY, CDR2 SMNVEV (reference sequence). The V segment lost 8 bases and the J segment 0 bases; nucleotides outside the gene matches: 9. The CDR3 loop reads CASAGTSPLSTDTQYF. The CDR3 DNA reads TGTGCCAGCGCCGGGACTAGCCCATTAAGCACAGATACGCAGTATTTT.

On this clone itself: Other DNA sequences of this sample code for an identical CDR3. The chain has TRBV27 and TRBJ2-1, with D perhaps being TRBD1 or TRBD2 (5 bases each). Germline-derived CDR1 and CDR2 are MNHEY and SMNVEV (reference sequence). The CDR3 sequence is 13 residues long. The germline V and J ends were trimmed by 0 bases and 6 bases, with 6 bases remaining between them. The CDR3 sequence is CASSLSGVNEQFF. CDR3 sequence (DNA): TGTGCCAGCAGTTTATCGGGGGTCAATGAGCAGTTCTTC.

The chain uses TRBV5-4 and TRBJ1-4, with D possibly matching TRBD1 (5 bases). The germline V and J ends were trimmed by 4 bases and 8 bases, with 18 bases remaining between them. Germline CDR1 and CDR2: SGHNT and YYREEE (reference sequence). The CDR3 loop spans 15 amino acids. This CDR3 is CASSIDREGYEKLFF. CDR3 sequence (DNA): TGTGCCAGCAGCATTGACAGAGAGGGGTACGAAAAACTGTTTTTT.

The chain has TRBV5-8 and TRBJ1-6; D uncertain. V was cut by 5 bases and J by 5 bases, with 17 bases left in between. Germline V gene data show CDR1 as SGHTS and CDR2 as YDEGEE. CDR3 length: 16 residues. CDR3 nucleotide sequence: TGTGCCAGCAGGGGAGGACTAAAGGGCCATAATTCACCCCTCCACTTT. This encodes CASRGGLKGHNSPLHF.

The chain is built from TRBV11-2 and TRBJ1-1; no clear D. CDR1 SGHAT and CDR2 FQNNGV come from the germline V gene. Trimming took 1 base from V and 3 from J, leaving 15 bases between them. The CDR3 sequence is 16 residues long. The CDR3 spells CASSLGYRQRDTEAFF. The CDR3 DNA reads TGTGCCAGCAGCTTAGGATATCGGCAGAGAGACACTGAAGCTTTCTTT.

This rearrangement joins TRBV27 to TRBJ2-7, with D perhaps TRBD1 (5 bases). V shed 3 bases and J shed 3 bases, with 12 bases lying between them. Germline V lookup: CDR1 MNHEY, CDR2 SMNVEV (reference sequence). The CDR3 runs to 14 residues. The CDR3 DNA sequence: TGTGCCAGCAGTTTTAACGGACACCTCTACGAGCAGTACTTC. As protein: CASSFNGHLYEQYF.